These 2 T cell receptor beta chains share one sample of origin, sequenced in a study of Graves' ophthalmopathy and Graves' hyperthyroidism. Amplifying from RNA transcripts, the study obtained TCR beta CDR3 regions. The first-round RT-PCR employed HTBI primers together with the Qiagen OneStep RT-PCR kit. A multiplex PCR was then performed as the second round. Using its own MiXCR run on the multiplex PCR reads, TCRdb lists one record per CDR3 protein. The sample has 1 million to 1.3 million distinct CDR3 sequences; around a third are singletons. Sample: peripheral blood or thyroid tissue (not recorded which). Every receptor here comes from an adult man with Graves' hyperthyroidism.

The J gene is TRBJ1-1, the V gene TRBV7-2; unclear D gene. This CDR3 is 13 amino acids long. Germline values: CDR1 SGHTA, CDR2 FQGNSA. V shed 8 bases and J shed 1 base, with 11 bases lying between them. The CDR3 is CASGFTENTEAFF. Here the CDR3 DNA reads TGTGCCAGCGGGTTTACCGAGAACACTGAAGCTTTCTTT.

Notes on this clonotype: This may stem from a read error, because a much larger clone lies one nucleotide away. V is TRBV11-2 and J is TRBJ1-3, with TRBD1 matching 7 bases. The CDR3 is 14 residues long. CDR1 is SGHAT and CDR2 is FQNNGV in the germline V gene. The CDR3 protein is CASSTGTDGNAIYF. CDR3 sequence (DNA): TGTGCCAGCAGTACCGGGACAGACGGAAACGCCATATATTTT. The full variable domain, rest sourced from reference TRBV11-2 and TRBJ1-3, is EAGVAQSPRYKIIEKRQSVAFWCNPISGHATLYWYQQILGQGPKLLIQFQNNGVVDDSQLPKDRFSAERLKGVDSTLKIQPAKLEDSAVYLCASSTGTDGNAIYFGEGSWLTVV.